This T cell receptor (beta chain) was documented in a study of T cell repertoires and HLA-DP antigens. The study, taken as a whole, reports: Average cumulative frequency of previously undetected clones was under 40% against one allele and 50% to 65% against the other.

TCRdb keeps only in-frame clones here, not all; method: immunoSEQ multiplex PCR. This sample yields roughly 70,000 clones, of which just under 80% are seen a single time; 1.5% to 2% belongs to the top ten. With 3 bases clipped from V and 2 bases from J, the junction kept 10 bases outside the gene matches. The CDR3 is made up of 17 amino acids. Untouched CD4+ T cells were isolated by negative selection, averaging 97.7% purity. Notes on this clone: Antigen specificity is unknown.

Sample: CD4+ T cells from PBMCs. This chain joins TRBV5-3 and TRBJ1-1; TRBD1 aligns across 10 bases. TRBV5-3 is an open reading frame, and its role is uncertain. The clonotype was recovered from a man aged 60-69 years in good health and CMV-seronegative. The CDR3 protein is CARSSQYPTGGNTEAFF. The CDR3 nucleotides are TGTGCCAGAAGCTCTCAATACCCGACAGGGGGCAACACTGAAGCTTTCTTT.